This passage covers 7 T cell receptor beta chains from one sample sequenced in a study of shared clonotypes between healthy human individuals. Naivety among CD8 cells was defined by CD45RO negativity and positive CCR7 selection, thereby excluding terminally differentiated effector memory CD45RA+ cells. The table came from immunoSEQ multiplex PCR; TCRdb's copy has only in-frame clones and leaves some out. The profile shows 1.5 million to 2.5 million clones, just under 95% of them singletons. Sequencing was carried out using naive CD8+ T cells sorted from blood. These receptors all come from a man aged 18 to 35 in good health.

This clone was recorded once. The chain couples TRBV6-5 to TRBJ2-4, with 11 bases that match TRBD1. CDR3 length: 14 amino acids. CDR1 and CDR2 (germline): MNHEY, SVGAGI. The V segment lost 6 bases and the J segment 8 bases; nucleotides outside the gene matches: 6. The CDR3 DNA reads TGTGCCAGCAGCGGACAGGGGGCTATGGACATTCAGTACTTC. Translated: CASSGQGAMDIQYF.

The rearrangement uses TRBV28 and TRBJ1-6; 9 bases line up with TRBD1. Trimming cost V 4 bases and J 12 bases; bases outside gene matches: 7. From germline, CDR1 is MDHEN and CDR2 SYDVKM. The length of the CDR3 is 14 residues. In DNA, the CDR3 is TGTGCCAGCAGTTCCGGGACAGGGCATCGACCCCTCCACTTT. It specifies CASSSGTGHRPLHF. The whole variable domain, remainder taken from reference TRBV28 and TRBJ1-6, is DVKVTQSSRYLVKRTGEKVFLECVQDMDHENMFWYRQDPGLGLRLIYFSYDVKMKEKGDIPEGYSVSREKKERFSLILESASTNQTSMYLCASSSGTGHRPLHFGNGTRLTVT.

The V call is TRBV7-2, the J call TRBJ2-7; TRBD2 matches at 10 bases. This CDR3 comprises 15 residues. Trimming cost V 1 base and J 4 bases; bases outside gene matches: 4. The germline CDR1 and CDR2 sequences are SGHTA and FQGNSA. CDR3 protein: CASSLGVAGGYEQYF. CDR3 nucleotide sequence: TGTGCCAGCAGCTTAGGCGTAGCGGGAGGTTACGAGCAGTACTTC. Full variable domain (outside the CDR3, taken from reference TRBV7-2 and TRBJ2-7): GAGVSQSPSNKVTEKGKDVELRCDPISGHTALYWYRQSLGQGLEFLIYFQGNSAPDKSGLPSDRFSAERTGGSVSTLTIQRTQQEDSAVYLCASSLGVAGGYEQYFGPGTRLTVT.

As to this clone: One junction end does not reproduce the germline sequence, and a read error may be involved. The chain links TRBV7-9 to TRBJ2-7, with 8 bases lining up with TRBD2. Germline CDR1 and CDR2: SEHNR and FQNEAQ (reference sequence). This CDR3 is 15 amino acids long. Here the CDR3 reads CASRLASGGGVEQYF. CDR3 DNA sequence: TGTGCCAGCAGATTAGCGTCGGGGGGGGGCGTCGAGCAGTACTTC.

This rearrangement joins TRBV5-4 to TRBJ2-7; TRBD2 agrees at 9 bases. CDR3 length: 16 amino acids. Germline-derived CDR1 and CDR2 are SGHNT and YYREEE (reference sequence). The ends lost 5 bases at V and 0 bases at J; junction bases unmatched: 9. The CDR3 DNA reads TGTGCCAGCAGTACCATGACTAGCGGCACCTCCTACGAGCAGTACTTC. Its translation: CASSTMTSGTSYEQYF.

The genes are TRBV27 and TRBJ2-5; 13 positions agree with TRBD2. Germline CDR1 MNHEY, CDR2 SMNVEV (reference sequence). The J segment lost 2 bases and the V segment lost 4 bases, leaving 1 base of the junction unmatched. This CDR3 has 15 amino acids. CDR3 coding DNA: TGTGCCAGCAGTTCGGGACTAGCGGGACAAGAGACCCAGTACTTC. It translates to CASSSGLAGQETQYF.

This clone was counted once. J is TRBJ2-7 and V is TRBV5-4; 11 nucleotides line up with TRBD2. The CDR3 consists of 14 residues. In germline, CDR1 is SGHNT, CDR2 YYREEE (reference sequence). Trimming removed 4 bases from V and 7 bases from J; junction bases left unmatched: 7. CDR3 DNA: TGTGCCAGCAGCCCGAAACTAGCGGGGGTGGAGCAGTACTTC. Translated, it gives CASSPKLAGVEQYF.